This T cell receptor (beta chain) was observed in a study of control samples from healthy donors and cancer patients. CDR1 and CDR2 (germline): MNHEY, SMNVEV (reference sequence). This CDR3 region has 18 residues. The V and J ends lost 4 bases and 6 bases, in that order; junction bases with no gene match: 17. Assay used: immunoSEQ multiplex PCR; TCRdb lists only in-frame clones, some missing. Altogether 350,000 to 450,000 clones are present, 90% being singletons, with the ten largest covering 5% to 7%. The chain uses TRBV27 and TRBJ1-2; 10 bases map to TRBD1. The receptor was derived from a man aged 40-50 years with head and neck cancer. Source material: PBMCs. The CDR3 DNA reads as TGTGCCAGCAGTTCCACTAAGGGACCGGGACAGGGGAACGATGGCTACACCTTC. Protein: CASSSTKGPGQGNDGYTF.